The source of this TCR beta chain is a study of T-cell memory formation after mild COVID-19. Study-level information: Clusters were largely donor specific. Broader study findings: CD4+ contracting clones were found mainly in CM and EM, and CD8+ ones in EMRA. Clones that contracted from day 15 to 85 were balanced CD4/CD8, while later expanders leaned CD4+.

The germline V gene has CDR1 LGHDT and CDR2 YNNKEL (reference sequence). This CDR3 has 13 amino acids. V lost 4 bases to trimming and J lost 8 bases, with 14 bases between them. As to this clonotype: The antigen is undetermined.

One entry per CDR3 protein, called by TCRdb with MiXCR from the 5' RACE reads. The sample records roughly 180,000 distinct CDR3 sequences, 11% being singletons. Input material: PBMCs or a T cell subset sorted from them (not recorded which). The sequence derives from a man aged 18 to 30 who had mild COVID-19 (a few samples of this study predate the infection). Cell type and time point are not known. The chain employs TRBV3-1 and TRBJ1-1; D might be TRBD1 (5 bases). This CDR3 is CASSPTRATEAFF. Written as DNA, the CDR3 is TGTGCCAGCAGCCCTACCAGGGCTACCGAAGCTTTCTTT.